This T cell receptor (beta chain) was found in a study of radiotherapy plus CTLA-4 blockade in lung cancer. In the study overall: Disease control was achieved by 31% of patients, and objective responses by more than 15%.

The method was immunoSEQ multiplex PCR; TCRdb's version includes in-frame clones alone and lacks a portion of them. The top ten hold around 3% of the sample, which has around 100,000 clones, 81% seen once. V lost 7 bases to trimming and J lost 6 bases, with 15 bases between them. The CDR3 extends over 14 amino acids. Germline CDR1 MNHNS, CDR2 SASEGT. This specimen consisted of peripheral blood, obtained from a patient treated with radiotherapy plus ipilimumab. This receptor was obtained from a human donor with non-small cell lung cancer that progressed on radiotherapy plus ipilimumab. Some clones in this sample may be carry-over from other donors' samples. The chain links TRBV6-1 to TRBJ1-4; D uncertain. Here the CDR3 DNA reads TGTGCCAGCACATGGAGCCAAGGTTATGAAAAACTGTTTTTT. Translated, it gives CASTWSQGYEKLFF.